This note documents a single T cell receptor (beta chain) sequence. This entry is derived from a study of blood T cell repertoires in COVID-19. Background on the study: PBMCs, B-cell-depleted T cells, or T cells provided the cDNA or gDNA that made up the material.

Individuals aged roughly 18 to 100 years were recruited from around 22 US areas. The assay was immunoSEQ multiplex PCR, and TCRdb's table has in-frame clones only and misses some. This table has some 250,000 clones, 91% appearing once. This CDR3 comprises 17 residues. Germline loops: CDR1 MDHEN, CDR2 SYDVKM. With 4 bases removed from V and 0 bases from J, the gap between germline ends came to 16 bases. The receptor's source is a human donor in a cohort exposed to, infected with or recovered from COVID-19 (not recorded which). The donor label of this sample is uncertain. Sequences were obtained from PBMCs or T cells enriched from blood (not recorded which). J is TRBJ2-4 and V is TRBV28, with unresolved D. CDR3 coding DNA: TGTGCCAGCAGTTACGGTTCTGCTCGTAGAGCCAAAAACATTCAGTACTTC. The encoded protein is CASSYGSARRAKNIQYF.